This T cell receptor beta chain was profiled in a study of T cell changes during pregnancy in multiple sclerosis. Using immunoSEQ multiplex PCR, the repertoire was profiled, and TCRdb retains in-frame clones only, with some absent. The sample yields some 39,000 clones, approximately 92% seen once. The sample taken for sequencing was PBMCs (not recorded whether the cells were cultured). This TCR came from a female donor with multiple sclerosis, enrolled in a pregnancy study.

The CDR3 here is CASSPGTGFYRDEQYF. The CDR3 bases are TGTGCCAGCAGCCCCGGGACAGGGTTTTATCGAGACGAGCAGTACTTC. The V gene is TRBV11-2, the J gene TRBJ2-7, with 9 positions matching TRBD1. Germline V gene data show CDR1 as SGHAT and CDR2 as FQNNGV. V shed 5 bases, J shed 5 bases, and the junction held 13 bases outside the gene matches. The CDR3 has 16 amino acids.